This T cell receptor beta chain was sequenced in a study of tumor-infiltrating lymphocytes in localized non-small cell lung cancer. Study results and caveats: Technical variation could not be separated from intratumor heterogeneity here.

Assay: immunoSEQ multiplex PCR; the TCRdb copy retains only in-frame clones and omits some. The data hold around 12,000 clones, with 75% to 90% observed a single time. About this clone itself: Its specificity is unknown.

After removal of 3 bases from V and 3 bases from J, the junction contained 4 bases not matched to a gene. CDR1 SGHDT and CDR2 YYEEEE come from the germline V gene. This CDR3 spans 15 amino acids. This chain uses TRBV5-6 with TRBJ1-5; 9 nucleotides agree with TRBD1. The sequence derives from a human donor with non-small cell lung cancer. The source material was uninvolved lung tissue not adjacent to the tumor. As DNA, the CDR3 is TGTGCCAGCAGCTGGGGACAGGGTGTCAATCAGCCCCAGCATTTT. Translation: CASSWGQGVNQPQHF.